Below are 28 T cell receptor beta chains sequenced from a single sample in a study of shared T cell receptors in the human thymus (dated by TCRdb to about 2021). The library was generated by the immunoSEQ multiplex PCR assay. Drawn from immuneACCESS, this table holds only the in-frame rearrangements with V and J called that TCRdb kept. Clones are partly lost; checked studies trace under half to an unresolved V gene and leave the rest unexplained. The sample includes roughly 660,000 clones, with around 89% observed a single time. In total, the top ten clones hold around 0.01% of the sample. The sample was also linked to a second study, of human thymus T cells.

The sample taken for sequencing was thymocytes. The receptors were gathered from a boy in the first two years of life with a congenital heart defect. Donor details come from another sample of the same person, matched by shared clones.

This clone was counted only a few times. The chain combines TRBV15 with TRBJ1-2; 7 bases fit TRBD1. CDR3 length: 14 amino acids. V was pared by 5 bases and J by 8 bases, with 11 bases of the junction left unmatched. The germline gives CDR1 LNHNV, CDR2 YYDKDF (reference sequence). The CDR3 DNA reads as TGTGCCACCAGCCGACAGGGACCTGGTGAGGGCTACACCTTC. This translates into CATSRQGPGEGYTF. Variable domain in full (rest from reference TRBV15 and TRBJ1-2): DAMVIQNPRYQVTQFGKPVTLSCSQTLNHNVMYWYQQKSSQAPKLLFHYYDKDFNNEADTPDNFQSRRPNTSFCFLDIRSPGLGDTAMYLCATSRQGPGEGYTFGSGTRLTVV.

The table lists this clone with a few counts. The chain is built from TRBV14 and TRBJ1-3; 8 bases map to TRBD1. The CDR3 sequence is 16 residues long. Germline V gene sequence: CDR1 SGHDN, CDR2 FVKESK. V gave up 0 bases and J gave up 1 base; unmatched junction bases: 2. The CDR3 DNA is TGTGCCAGCAGCCAAGACCAGGGGGCGTCTGGAAACACCATATATTTT. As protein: CASSQDQGASGNTIYF.

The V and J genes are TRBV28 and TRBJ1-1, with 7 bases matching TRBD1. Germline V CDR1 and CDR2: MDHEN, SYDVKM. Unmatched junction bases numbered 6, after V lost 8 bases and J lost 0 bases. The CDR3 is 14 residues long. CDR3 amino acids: CASREGQMNTEAFF. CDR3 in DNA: TGTGCCAGCCGGGAGGGACAGATGAACACTGAAGCTTTCTTT.

Here the CDR3 DNA reads TGCGCCAGCAGCTTGGCGTACGCGGGAGGGGAGACCCAGTACTTC. Its translation: CASSLAYAGGETQYF. The chain combines TRBV5-1 with TRBJ2-5, with 9 bases matching TRBD2. The CDR3 has 15 residues. CDR1 and CDR2 (germline): SGHRS, YFSETQ. V was pared by 0 bases and J by 5 bases, with 5 bases of the junction left unmatched.

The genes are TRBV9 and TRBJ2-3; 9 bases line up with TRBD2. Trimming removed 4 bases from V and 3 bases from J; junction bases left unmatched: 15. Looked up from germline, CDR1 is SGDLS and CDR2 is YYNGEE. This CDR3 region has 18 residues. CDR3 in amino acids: CASSQRPGSSGRTDTQYF. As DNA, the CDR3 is TGTGCCAGCAGCCAGCGCCCCGGTAGTAGCGGGAGAACAGATACGCAGTATTTT.

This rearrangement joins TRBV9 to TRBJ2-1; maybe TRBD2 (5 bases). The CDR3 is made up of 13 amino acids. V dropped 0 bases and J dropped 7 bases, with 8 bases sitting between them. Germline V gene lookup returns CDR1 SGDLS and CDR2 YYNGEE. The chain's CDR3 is CASSVESGNEQFF. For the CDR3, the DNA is TGTGCCAGCAGCGTAGAGAGCGGAAATGAGCAGTTCTTC. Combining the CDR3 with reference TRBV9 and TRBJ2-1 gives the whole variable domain DSGVTQTPKHLITATGQRVTLRCSPRSGDLSVYWYQQSLDQGLQFLIQYYNGEERAKGNILERFSAQQFPDLHSELNLSSLELGDSALYFCASSVESGNEQFFGPGTRLTVL.

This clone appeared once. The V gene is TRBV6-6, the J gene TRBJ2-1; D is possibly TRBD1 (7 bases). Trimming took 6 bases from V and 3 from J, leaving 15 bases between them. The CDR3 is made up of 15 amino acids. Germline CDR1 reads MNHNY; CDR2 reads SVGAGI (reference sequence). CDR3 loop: CASSPEGAVYNEQFF. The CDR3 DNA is TGTGCCAGCAGCCCGGAGGGGGCAGTCTACAATGAGCAGTTCTTC.

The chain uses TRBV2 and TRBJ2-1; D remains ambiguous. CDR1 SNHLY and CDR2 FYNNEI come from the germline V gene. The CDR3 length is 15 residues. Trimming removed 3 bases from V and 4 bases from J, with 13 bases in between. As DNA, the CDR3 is TGTGCCAGCAGTGATCCTAGTCGAGGTTACAATGAGCAGTTCTTC. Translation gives CASSDPSRGYNEQFF.

The CDR3 coding sequence is TGTGCCAGCAGTCACAGGACAGGGAAGTACGAGCAGTACTTC. Protein sequence: CASSHRTGKYEQYF. The chain combines TRBV27 with TRBJ2-7, with 8 bases that match TRBD1. There are 14 residues in the CDR3. CDR1 and CDR2 from the germline V gene are MNHEY and SMNVEV (reference sequence). The junction had 7 bases not matched to a gene; V was cut back by 5 bases and J by 4 bases.

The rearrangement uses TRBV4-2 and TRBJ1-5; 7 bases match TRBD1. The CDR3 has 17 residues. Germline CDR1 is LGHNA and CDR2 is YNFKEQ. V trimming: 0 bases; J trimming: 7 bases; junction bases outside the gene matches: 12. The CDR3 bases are TGTGCCAGCAGCCAAGATCTGCGACAGGGAGTAGGGCAGCCCCAGCATTTT. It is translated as CASSQDLRQGVGQPQHF.

CDR3 region: CASSFAGEGYGYTF. For the CDR3, the DNA is TGCGCCAGCAGCTTTGCAGGGGAGGGCTATGGCTACACCTTC. The chain carries TRBV5-1 and TRBJ1-2; a possible D gene is TRBD1 (6 bases). V was trimmed by 2 bases and J by 4 bases, leaving 12 bases between them. CDR1 and CDR2 from the germline V gene are SGHRS and YFSETQ. This CDR3 spans 14 amino acids.

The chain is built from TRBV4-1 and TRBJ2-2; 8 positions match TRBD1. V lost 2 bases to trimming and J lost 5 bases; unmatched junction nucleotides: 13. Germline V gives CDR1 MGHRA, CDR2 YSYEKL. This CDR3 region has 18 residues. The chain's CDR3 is CASSQPKGGTGKTGELFF. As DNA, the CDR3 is TGCGCCAGCAGCCAACCGAAGGGCGGGACAGGCAAAACCGGGGAGCTGTTTTTT.

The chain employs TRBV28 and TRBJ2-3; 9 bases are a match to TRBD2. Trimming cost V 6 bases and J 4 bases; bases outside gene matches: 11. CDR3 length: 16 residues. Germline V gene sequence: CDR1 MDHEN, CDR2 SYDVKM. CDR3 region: CASRLSGSRGADTQYF. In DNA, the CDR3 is TGTGCCAGCAGACTTAGCGGGAGCCGTGGGGCAGATACGCAGTATTTT.

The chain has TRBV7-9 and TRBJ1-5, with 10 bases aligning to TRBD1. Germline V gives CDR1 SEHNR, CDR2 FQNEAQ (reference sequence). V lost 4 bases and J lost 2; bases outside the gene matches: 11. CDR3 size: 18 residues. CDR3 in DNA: TGTGCCAGCAGCTCCGGGACAGGGGCCGCCTGGGGCAATCAGCCCCAGCATTTT. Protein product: CASSSGTGAAWGNQPQHF. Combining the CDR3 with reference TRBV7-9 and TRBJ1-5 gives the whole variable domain DTGVSQNPRHKITKRGQNVTFRCDPISEHNRLYWYRQTLGQGPEFLTYFQNEAQLEKSRLLSDRFSAERPKGSFSTLEIQRTEQGDSAMYLCASSSGTGAAWGNQPQHFGDGTRLSIL.

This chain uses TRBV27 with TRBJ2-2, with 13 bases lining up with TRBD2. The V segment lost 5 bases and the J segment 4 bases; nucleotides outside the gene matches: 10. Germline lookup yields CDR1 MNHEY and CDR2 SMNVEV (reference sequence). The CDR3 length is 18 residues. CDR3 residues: CASSPGTSGIDSTGELFF. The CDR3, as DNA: TGTGCCAGCAGTCCGGGGACTAGCGGGATTGACTCCACCGGGGAGCTGTTTTTT.

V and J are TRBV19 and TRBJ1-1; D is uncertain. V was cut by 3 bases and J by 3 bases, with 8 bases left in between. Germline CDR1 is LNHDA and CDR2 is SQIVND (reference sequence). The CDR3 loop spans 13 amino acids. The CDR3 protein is CASSMHGDTEAFF. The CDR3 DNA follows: TGTGCCAGTAGTATGCACGGGGACACTGAAGCTTTCTTT. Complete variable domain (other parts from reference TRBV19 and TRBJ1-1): DGGITQSPKYLFRKEGQNVTLSCEQNLNHDAMYWYRQDPGQGLRLIYYSQIVNDFQKGDIAEGYSVSREKKESFPLTVTSAQKNPTAFYLCASSMHGDTEAFFGQGTRLTVV.

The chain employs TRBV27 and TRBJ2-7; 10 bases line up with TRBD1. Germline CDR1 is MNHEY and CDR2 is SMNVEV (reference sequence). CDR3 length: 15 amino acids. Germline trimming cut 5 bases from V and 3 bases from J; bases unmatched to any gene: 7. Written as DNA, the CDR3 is TGTGCCAGCAGTAGTAGGACAGGGGGGAACTACGAGCAGTACTTC. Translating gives CASSSRTGGNYEQYF.

The CDR3 reads CASSPALGGADTQYF. CDR3 DNA: TGTGCCAGCTCACCAGCCCTTGGAGGGGCAGATACGCAGTATTTT. V gene TRBV18 combines with J gene TRBJ2-3; possible D gene TRBD2, 6 bases. The germline CDR1 and CDR2 sequences are KGHSH and LQKENI. The CDR3 is 15 amino acids. V was clipped by 2 bases and J by 4 bases, with 13 bases between them.

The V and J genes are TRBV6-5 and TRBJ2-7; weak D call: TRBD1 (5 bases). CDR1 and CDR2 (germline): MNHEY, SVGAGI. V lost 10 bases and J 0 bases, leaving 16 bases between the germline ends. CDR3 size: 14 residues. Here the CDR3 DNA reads TGTGCCACTCGAGGTAGGGGCAACTCCTACGAGCAGTACTTC. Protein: CATRGRGNSYEQYF.

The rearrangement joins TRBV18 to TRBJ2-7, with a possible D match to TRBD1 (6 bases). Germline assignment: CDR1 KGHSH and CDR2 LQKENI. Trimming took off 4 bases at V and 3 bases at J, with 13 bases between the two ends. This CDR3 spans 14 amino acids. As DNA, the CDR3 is TGTGCCAGCTCACAAGAGGACAGAAGCTACGAGCAGTACTTC. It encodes CASSQEDRSYEQYF. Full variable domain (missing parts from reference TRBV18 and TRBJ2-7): NAGVMQNPRHLVRRRGQEARLRCSPMKGHSHVYWYRQLPEEGLKFMVYLQKENIIDESGMPKERFSAEFPKEGPSILRIQQVVRGDSAAYFCASSQEDRSYEQYFGPGTRLTVT.

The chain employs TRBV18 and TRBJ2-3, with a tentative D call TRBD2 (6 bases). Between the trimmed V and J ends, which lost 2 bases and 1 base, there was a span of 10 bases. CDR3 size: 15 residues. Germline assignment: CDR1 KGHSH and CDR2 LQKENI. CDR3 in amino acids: CASSPERRGTDTQYF. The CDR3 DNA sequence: TGTGCCAGCTCACCAGAGCGGAGGGGCACAGATACGCAGTATTTT.

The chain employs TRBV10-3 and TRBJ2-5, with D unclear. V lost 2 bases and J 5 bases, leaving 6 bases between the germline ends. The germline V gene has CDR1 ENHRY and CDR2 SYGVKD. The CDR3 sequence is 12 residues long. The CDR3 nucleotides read TGTGCCATCAGTGAGGGGCAGGAGACCCAGTACTTC. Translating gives CAISEGQETQYF.

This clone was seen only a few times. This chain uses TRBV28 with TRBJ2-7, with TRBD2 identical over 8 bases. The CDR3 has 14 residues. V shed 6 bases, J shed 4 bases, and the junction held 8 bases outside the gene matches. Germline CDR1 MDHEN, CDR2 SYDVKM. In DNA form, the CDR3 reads TGTGCCAGCAGGAGACTAGCGTACGATTACGAGCAGTACTTC. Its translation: CASRRLAYDYEQYF.

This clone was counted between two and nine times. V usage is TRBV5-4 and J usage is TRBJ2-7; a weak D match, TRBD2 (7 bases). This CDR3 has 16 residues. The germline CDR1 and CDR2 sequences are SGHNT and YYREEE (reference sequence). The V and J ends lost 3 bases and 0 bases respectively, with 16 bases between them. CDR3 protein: CASSWGGGGLSYEQYF. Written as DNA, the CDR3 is TGTGCCAGCAGCTGGGGGGGAGGGGGACTCTCCTACGAGCAGTACTTC.

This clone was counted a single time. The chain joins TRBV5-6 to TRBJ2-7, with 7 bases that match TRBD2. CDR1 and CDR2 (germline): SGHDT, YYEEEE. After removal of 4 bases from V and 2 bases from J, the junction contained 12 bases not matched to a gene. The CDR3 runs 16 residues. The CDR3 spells CASSPNWGRVPYEQYF. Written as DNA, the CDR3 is TGTGCCAGCAGCCCGAATTGGGGGAGGGTCCCCTACGAGCAGTACTTC. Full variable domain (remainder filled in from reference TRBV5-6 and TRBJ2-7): DAGVTQSPTHLIKTRGQQVTLRCSPKSGHDTVSWYQQALGQGPQFIFQYYEEEERQRGNFPDRFSGHQFPNYSSELNVNALLLGDSALYLCASSPNWGRVPYEQYFGPGTRLTVT.

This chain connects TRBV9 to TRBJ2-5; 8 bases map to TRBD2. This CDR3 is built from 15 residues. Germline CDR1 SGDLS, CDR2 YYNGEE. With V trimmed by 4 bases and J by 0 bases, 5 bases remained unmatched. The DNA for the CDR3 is TGTGCCAGCAGCATACTAGCGGAGTACCAAGAGACCCAGTACTTC. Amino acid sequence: CASSILAEYQETQYF. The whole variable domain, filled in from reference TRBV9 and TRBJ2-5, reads DSGVTQTPKHLITATGQRVTLRCSPRSGDLSVYWYQQSLDQGLQFLIQYYNGEERAKGNILERFSAQQFPDLHSELNLSSLELGDSALYFCASSILAEYQETQYFGPGTRLLVL.

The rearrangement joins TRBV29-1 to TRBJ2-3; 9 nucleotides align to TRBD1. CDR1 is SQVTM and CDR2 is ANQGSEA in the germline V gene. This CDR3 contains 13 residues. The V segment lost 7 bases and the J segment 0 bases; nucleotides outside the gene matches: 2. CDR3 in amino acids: CSAGQGSTDTQYF. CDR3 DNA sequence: TGCAGCGCCGGACAGGGGAGCACAGATACGCAGTATTTT.

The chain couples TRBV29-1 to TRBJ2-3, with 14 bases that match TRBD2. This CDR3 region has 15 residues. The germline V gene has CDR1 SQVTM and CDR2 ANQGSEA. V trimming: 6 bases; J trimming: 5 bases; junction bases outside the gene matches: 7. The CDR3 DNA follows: TGCAGCGTAGAGACTAGCGGGAGGGGAGGAGATACGCAGTATTTT. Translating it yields CSVETSGRGGDTQYF.